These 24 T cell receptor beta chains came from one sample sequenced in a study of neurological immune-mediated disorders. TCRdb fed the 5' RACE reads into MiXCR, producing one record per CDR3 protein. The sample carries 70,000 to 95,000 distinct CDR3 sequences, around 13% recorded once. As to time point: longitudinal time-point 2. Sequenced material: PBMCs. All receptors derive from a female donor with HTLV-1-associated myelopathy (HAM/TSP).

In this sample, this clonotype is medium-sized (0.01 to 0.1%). CDR3 nucleotide sequence: TGCGCCAGCAGCCGCACCTCGGGGAAAGCCGGGGAGCTGTTTTTT. This translates into CASSRTSGKAGELFF. This chain joins TRBV5-1 and TRBJ2-2; possible D gene TRBD2, 5 bases. This CDR3 has 15 residues. V was trimmed by 4 bases and J by 6 bases, leaving 16 bases between them. CDR1 SGHRS and CDR2 YFSETQ come from the germline V gene.

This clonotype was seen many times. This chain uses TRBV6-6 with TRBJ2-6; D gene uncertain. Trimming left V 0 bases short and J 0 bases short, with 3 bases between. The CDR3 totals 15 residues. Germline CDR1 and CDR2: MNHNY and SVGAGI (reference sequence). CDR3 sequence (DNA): TGTGCCAGCAGTTACTCGGTCTCTGGGGCCAACGTCCTGACTTTC. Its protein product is CASSYSVSGANVLTF.

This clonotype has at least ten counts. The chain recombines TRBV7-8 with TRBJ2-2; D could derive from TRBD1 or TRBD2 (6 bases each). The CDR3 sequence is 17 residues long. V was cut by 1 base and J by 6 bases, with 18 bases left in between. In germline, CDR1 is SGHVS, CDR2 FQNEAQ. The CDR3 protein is CASSLVLGGLPSGELFF. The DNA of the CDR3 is TGTGCCAGCAGCTTAGTTCTGGGGGGCCTGCCCTCCGGGGAGCTGTTTTTT.

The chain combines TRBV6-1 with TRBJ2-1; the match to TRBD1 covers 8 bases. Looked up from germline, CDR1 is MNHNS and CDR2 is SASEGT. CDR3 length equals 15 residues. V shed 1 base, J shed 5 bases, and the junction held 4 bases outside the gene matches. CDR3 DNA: TGTGCCAGCAGTGAAGTTTGGACAGGGAACAATGAGCAGTTCTTC. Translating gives CASSEVWTGNNEQFF.

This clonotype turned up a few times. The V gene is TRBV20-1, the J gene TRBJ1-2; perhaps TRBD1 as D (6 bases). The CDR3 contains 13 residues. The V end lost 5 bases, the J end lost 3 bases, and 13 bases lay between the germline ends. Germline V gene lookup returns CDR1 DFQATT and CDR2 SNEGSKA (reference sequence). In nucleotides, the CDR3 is TGCAGTGCTCCCGAAGGGGGTTACTATGGCTACACCTTC. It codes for CSAPEGGYYGYTF.

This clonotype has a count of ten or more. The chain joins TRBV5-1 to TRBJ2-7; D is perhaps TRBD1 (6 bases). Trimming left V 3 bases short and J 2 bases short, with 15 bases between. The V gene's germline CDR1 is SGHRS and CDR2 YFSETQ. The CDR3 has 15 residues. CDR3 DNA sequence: TGCGCCAGCAGCTCCTGGCTGACAGGAGCCTACGAGCAGTACTTC. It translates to CASSSWLTGAYEQYF. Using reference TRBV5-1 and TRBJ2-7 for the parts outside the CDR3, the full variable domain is KAGVTQTPRYLIKTRGQQVTLSCSPISGHRSVSWYQQTPGQGLQFLFEYFSETQRNKGNFPGRFSGRQFSNSRSEMNVSTLELGDSALYLCASSSWLTGAYEQYFGPGTRLTVT.

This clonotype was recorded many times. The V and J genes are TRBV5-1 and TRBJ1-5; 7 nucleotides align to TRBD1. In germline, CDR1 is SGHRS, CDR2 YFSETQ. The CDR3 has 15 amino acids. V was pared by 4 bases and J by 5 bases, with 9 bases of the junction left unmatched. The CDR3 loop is CASSKEPGTDQPQHF. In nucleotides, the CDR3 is TGCGCCAGCAGCAAGGAACCCGGGACAGATCAGCCCCAGCATTTT.

CDR3 loop: CASTLRRGNEQFF. The CDR3, as DNA: TGTGCCAGCACCCTCCGGCGGGGGAATGAGCAGTTCTTC. This rearrangement joins TRBV28 to TRBJ2-1, with 7 bases lining up with TRBD2. Unmatched junction bases numbered 7, after V lost 7 bases and J lost 7 bases. The CDR3 spans 13 residues. Germline V gene sequence: CDR1 MDHEN, CDR2 SYDVKM.

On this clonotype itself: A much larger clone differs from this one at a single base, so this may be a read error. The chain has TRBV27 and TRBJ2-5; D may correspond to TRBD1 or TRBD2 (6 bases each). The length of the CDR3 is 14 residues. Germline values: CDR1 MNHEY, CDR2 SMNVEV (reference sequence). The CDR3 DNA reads TGTGTCAGCAGCGTAAGTACAGGGAGGGAGACCCAGTACTTC. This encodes CVSSVSTGRETQYF.

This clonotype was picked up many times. The CDR3 protein is CASSQGLTPGAVGDTQYF. CDR3 bases: TGCGCCAGCAGCCAAGGTTTAACGCCAGGGGCCGTCGGAGATACGCAGTATTTT. This chain links TRBV4-1 with TRBJ2-3; possibly TRBD1 for D (6 bases). Germline CDR1 and CDR2: MGHRA and YSYEKL. CDR3 size: 18 residues. The ends were cut back, 1 base at V and 5 bases at J, with 22 bases in the middle.

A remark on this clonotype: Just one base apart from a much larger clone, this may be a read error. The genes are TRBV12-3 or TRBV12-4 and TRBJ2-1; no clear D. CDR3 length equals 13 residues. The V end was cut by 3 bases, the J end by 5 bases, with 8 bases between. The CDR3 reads CASSFCGNNEQFF. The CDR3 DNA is TGTGCCAGCAGTTTTTGTGGAAACAATGAGCAGTTCTTC.

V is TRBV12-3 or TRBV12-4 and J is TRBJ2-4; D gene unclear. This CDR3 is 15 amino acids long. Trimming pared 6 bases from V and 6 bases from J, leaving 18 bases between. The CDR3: CASSSIRQARNIQYF. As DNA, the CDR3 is TGTGCCAGCAGCTCTATACGTCAGGCGAGAAACATTCAGTACTTC.

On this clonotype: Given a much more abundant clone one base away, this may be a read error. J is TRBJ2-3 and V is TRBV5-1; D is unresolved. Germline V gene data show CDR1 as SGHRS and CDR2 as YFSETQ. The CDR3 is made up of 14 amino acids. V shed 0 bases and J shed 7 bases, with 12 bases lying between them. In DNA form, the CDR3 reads TGCGCCAGCAGCTTGGCTAACCTTCAAAATACGCAGTATTTT. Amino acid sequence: CASSLANLQNTQYF.

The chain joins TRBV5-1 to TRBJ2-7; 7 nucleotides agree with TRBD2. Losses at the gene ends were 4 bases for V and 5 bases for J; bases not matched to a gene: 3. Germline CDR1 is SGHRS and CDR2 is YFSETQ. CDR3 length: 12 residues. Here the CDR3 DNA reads TGCGCCAGCAGCCCTCGGGGGGACGAGCAGTACTTC. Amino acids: CASSPRGDEQYF.

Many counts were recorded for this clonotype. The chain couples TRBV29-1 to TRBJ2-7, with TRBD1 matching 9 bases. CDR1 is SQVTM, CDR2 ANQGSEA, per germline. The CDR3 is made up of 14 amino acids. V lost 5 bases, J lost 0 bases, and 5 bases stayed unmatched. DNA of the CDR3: TGCAGCGTTCTCGGGACAGGGCGCTCCTACGAGCAGTACTTC. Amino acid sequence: CSVLGTGRSYEQYF.

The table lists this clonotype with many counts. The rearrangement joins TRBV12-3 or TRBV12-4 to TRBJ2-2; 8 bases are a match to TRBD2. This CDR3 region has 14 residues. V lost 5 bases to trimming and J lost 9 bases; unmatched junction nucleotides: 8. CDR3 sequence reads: CASSPGGGFRELFF. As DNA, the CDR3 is TGTGCCAGCAGTCCGGGGGGGGGTTTTAGGGAGCTGTTTTTT.

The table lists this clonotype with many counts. CDR3 sequence reads: CATKKNQDTGELFF. Written as DNA, the CDR3 is TGCGCCACCAAAAAAAATCAGGACACCGGGGAGCTGTTTTTT. The chain combines TRBV5-1 with TRBJ2-2; D is undetermined. Germline CDR1 SGHRS, CDR2 YFSETQ. The CDR3 contains 14 residues. Deletions cut 9 bases from V and 3 bases from J, with 15 bases between.

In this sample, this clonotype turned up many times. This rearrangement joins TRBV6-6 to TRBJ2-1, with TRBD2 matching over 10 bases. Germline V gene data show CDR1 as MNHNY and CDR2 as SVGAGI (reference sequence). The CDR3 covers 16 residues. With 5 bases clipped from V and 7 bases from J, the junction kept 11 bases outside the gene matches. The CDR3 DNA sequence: TGTGCCAGCAGTACCCTAGCGGGGGCGGGTCGTAATGAGCAGTTCTTC. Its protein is CASSTLAGAGRNEQFF.

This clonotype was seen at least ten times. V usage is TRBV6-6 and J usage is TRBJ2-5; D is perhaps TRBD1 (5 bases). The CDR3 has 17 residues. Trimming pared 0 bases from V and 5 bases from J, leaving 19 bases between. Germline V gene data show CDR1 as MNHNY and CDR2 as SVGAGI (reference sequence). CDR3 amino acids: CASSYSGVSFVGETQYF. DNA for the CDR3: TGTGCCAGCAGTTACTCAGGGGTTTCTTTCGTCGGGGAGACCCAGTACTTC.

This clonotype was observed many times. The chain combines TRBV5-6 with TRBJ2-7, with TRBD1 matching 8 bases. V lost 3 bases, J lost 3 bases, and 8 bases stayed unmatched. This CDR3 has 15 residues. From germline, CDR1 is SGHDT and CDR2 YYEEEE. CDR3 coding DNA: TGTGCCAGCAGCTGGGACAGGACCAGAAACTACGAGCAGTACTTC. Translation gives CASSWDRTRNYEQYF.

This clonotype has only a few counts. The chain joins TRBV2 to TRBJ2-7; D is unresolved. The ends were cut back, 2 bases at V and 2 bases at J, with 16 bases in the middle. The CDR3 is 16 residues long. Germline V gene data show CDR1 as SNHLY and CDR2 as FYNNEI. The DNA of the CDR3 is TGTGCCAGCAGTGAAATCTCGAAATTACCTACCTACGAGCAGTACTTC. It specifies CASSEISKLPTYEQYF. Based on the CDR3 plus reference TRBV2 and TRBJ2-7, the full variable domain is EPEVTQTPSHQVTQMGQEVILRCVPISNHLYFYWYRQILGQKVEFLVSFYNNEISEKSEIFDDQFSVERPDGSNFTLKIRSTKLEDSAMYFCASSEISKLPTYEQYFGPGTRLTVT.

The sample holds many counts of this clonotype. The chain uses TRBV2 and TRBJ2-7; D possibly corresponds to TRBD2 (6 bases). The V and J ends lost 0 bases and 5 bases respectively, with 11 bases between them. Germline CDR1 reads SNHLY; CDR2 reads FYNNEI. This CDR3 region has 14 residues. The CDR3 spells CASSEAVADHEQYF. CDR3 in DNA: TGTGCCAGCAGTGAAGCGGTAGCGGACCACGAGCAGTACTTC.

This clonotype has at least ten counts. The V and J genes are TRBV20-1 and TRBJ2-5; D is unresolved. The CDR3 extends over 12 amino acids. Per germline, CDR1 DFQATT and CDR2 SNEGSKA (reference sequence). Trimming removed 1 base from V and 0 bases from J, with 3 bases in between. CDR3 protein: CSARGNQETQYF. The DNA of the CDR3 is TGCAGTGCTAGAGGCAACCAAGAGACCCAGTACTTC.

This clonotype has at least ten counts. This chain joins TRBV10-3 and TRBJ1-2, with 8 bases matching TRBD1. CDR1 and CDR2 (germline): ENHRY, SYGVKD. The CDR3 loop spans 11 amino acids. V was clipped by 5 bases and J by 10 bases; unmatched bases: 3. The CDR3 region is CAISLQGDYTF. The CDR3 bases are TGTGCCATCAGTCTACAGGGGGACTACACCTTC.